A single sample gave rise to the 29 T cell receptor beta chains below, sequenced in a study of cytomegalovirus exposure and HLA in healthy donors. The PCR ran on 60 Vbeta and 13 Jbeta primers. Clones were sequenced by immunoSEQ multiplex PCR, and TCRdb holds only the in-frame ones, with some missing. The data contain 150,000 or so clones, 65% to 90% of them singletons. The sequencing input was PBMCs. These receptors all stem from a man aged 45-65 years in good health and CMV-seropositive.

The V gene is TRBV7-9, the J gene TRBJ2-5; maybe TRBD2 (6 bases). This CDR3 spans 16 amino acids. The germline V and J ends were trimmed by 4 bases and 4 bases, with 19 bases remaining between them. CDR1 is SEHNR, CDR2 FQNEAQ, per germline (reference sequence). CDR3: CASSSSTGGVGETQYF. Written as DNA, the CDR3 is TGTGCCAGCAGCTCCTCGACTGGCGGGGTGGGAGAGACCCAGTACTTC. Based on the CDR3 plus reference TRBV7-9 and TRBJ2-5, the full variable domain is DTGVSQNPRHKITKRGQNVTFRCDPISEHNRLYWYRQTLGQGPEFLTYFQNEAQLEKSRLLSDRFSAERPKGSFSTLEIQRTEQGDSAMYLCASSSSTGGVGETQYFGPGTRLLVL.

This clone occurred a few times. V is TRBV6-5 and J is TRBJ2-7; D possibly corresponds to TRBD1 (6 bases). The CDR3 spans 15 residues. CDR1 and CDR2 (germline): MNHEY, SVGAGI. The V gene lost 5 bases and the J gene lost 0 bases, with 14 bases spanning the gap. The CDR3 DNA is TGTGCCAGCAGTCCCCCATTACAGGGCTCCTACGAGCAGTACGTC. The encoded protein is CASSPPLQGSYEQYV.

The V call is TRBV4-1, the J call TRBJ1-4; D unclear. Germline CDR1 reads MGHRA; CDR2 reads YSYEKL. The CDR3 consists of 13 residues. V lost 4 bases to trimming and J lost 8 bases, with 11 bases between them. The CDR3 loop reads CASSLTGGEKLFF. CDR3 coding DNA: TGCGCCAGCAGCCTCACTGGCGGGGAAAAACTGTTTTTT.

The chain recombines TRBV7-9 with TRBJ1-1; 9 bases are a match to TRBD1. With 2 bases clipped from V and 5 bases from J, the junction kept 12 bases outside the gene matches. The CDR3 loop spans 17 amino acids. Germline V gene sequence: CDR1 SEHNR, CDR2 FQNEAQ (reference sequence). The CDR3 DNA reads TGTGCCAGCAGCTTAATCGGGACAGGGTACGGTAGAACTGAAGCTTTCTTT. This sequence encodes CASSLIGTGYGRTEAFF.

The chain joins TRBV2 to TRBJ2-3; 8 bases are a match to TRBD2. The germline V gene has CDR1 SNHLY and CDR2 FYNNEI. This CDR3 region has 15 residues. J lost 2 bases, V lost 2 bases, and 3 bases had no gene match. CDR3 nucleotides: TGTGCCAGCAGTGAAACTAGCGGATTCACAGATACGCAGTATTTT. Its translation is CASSETSGFTDTQYF.

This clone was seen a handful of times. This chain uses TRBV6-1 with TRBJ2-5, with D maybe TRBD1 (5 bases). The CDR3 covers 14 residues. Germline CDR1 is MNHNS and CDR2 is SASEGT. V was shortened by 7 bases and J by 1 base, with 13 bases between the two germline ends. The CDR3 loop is CASTGGAAQETQYF. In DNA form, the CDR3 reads TGTGCCAGCACCGGTGGGGCGGCCCAAGAGACCCAGTACTTC.

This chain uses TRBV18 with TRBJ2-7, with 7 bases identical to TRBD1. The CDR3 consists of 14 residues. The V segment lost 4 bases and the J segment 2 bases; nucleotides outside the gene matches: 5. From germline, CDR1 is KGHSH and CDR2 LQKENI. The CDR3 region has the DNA TGTGCCAGCTCACACGGGACAGTGACCTACGAGCAGTACGTC. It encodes CASSHGTVTYEQYV.

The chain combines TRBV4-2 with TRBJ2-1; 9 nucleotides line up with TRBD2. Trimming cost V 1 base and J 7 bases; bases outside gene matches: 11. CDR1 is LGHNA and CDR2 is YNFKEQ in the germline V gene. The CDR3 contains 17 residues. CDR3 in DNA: TGTGCCAGCAGCCAAGGGGCGGGACTAGCTGGTTTGAATGAGCAGTTCTTC. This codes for CASSQGAGLAGLNEQFF.

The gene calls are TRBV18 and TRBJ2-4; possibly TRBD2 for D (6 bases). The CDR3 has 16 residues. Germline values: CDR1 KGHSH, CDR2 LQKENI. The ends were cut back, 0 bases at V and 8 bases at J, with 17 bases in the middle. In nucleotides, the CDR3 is TGTGCCAGCTCACCACCCGGAGGGCTAGGGTCGGACATTCAGTACTTC. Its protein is CASSPPGGLGSDIQYF.

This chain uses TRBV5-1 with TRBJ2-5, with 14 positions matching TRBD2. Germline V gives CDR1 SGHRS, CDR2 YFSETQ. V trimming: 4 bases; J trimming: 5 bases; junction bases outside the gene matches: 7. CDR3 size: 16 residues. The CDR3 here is CASSQGTSGRAETQYF. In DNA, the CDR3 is TGCGCCAGCAGCCAAGGGACTAGCGGGAGAGCGGAGACCCAGTACTTC.

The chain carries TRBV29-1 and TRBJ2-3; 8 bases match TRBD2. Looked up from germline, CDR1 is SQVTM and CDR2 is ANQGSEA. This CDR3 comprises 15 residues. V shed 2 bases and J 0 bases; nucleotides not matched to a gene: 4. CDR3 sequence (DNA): TGCAGCGTTGAATCTCGGGGGGGAAGCACAGATACGCAGTATTTT. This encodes CSVESRGGSTDTQYF.

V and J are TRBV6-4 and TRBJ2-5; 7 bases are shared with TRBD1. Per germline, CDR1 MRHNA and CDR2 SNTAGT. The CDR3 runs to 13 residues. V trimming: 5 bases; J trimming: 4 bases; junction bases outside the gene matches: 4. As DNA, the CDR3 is TGTGCCAGCAGTCTTAACAGGGGAGAGACCCAGTACTTC. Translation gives CASSLNRGETQYF.

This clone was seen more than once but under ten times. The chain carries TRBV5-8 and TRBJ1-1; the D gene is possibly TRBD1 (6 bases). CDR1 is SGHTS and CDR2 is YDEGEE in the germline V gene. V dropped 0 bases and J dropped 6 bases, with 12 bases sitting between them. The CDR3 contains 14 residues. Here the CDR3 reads CASSLGSGVPEAFF. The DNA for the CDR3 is TGTGCCAGCAGCTTGGGATCAGGGGTCCCTGAAGCTTTCTTT.

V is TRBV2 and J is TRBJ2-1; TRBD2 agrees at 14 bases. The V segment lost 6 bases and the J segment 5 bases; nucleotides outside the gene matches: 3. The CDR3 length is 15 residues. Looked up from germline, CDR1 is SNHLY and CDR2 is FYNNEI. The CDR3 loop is CASRGTSGGHNEQFF. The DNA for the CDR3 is TGTGCCAGCAGGGGGACTAGCGGGGGACACAATGAGCAGTTCTTC.

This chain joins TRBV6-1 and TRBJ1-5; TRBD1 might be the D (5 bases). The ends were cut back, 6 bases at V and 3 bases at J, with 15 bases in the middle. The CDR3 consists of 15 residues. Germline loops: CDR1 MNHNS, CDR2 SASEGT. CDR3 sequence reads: CASRTSGSANQPQHF. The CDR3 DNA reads TGTGCCAGCAGGACCTCAGGGTCCGCCAATCAGCCCCAGCATTTT.

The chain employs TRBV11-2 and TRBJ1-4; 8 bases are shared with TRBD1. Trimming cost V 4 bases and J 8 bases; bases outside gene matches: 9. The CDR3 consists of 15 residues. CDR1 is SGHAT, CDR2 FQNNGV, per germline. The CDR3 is CASSSDRGSGEKLFF. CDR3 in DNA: TGTGCCAGCAGCTCTGACAGGGGTTCGGGGGAAAAACTGTTTTTT.

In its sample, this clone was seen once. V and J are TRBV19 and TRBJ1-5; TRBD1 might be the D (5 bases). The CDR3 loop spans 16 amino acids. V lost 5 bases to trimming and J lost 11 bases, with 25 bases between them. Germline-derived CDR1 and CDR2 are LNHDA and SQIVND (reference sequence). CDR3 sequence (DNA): TGTGCCAGTAGTGTCAGGGAGGTTACGGCCCGAGGGTCCCAGCATTTT. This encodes CASSVREVTARGSQHF.

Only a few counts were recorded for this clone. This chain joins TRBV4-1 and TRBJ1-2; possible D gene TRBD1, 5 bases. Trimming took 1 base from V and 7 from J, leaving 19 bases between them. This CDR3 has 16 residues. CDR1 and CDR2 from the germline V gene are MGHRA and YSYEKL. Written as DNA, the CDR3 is TGCGCCAGCAGCCAAGGCCAGGGCCCTGGGGCAATTGGCTACACCTTC. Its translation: CASSQGQGPGAIGYTF.

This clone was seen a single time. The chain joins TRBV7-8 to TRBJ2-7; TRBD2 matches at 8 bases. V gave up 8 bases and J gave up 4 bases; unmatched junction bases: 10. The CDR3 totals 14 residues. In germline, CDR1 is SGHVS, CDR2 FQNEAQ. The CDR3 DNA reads TGTGCCAGCGGTAAAATACTAGCGGAATACGAGCAGTACTTC. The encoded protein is CASGKILAEYEQYF.

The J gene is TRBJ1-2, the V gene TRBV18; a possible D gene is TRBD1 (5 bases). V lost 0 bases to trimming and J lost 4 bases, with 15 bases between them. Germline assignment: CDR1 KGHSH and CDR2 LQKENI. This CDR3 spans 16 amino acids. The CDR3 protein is CASSPPGTSPSYGYTF. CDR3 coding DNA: TGTGCCAGCTCACCACCGGGGACTTCTCCCAGCTATGGCTACACCTTC. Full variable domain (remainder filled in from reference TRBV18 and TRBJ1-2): NAGVMQNPRHLVRRRGQEARLRCSPMKGHSHVYWYRQLPEEGLKFMVYLQKENIIDESGMPKERFSAEFPKEGPSILRIQQVVRGDSAAYFCASSPPGTSPSYGYTFGSGTRLTVV.

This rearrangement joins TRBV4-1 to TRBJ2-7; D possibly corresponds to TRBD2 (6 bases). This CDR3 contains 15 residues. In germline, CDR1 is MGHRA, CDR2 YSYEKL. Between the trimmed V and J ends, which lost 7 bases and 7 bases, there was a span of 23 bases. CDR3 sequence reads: CASITGGVGVWEQYV. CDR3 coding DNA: TGCGCCAGCATCACGGGCGGGGTGGGGGTATGGGAGCAGTACGTC.

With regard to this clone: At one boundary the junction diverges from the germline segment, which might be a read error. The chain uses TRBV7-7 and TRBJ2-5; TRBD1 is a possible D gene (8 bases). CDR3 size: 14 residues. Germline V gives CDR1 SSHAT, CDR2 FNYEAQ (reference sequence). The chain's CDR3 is CASSLDRGGETQYF. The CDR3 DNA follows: TGTGCTAGCAGCCTCGACAGGGGAGGGGAGACCCAGTACTTC.

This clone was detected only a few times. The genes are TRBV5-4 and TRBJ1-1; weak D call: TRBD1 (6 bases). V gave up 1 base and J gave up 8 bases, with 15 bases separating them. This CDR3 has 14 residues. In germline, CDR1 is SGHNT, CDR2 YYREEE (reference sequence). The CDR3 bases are TGTGCCAGCAGCTTGTCAGGGGCGATCGCAGAAGCTTTCTTT. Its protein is CASSLSGAIAEAFF.

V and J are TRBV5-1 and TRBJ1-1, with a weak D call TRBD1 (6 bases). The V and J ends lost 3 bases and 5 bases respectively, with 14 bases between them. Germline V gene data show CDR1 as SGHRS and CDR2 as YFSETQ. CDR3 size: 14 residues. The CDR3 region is CASSSNRVWTEAFF. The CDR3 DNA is TGCGCCAGCAGCTCAAACAGGGTTTGGACTGAAGCTTTCTTT.

This CDR3 is CASSLGQSYEQYF. The CDR3, as DNA: TGTGCCAGCAGTTTAGGGCAGTCCTACGAGCAGTACTTC. The chain joins TRBV27 to TRBJ2-5; D unresolved. Judging by the DNA end, TRBJ2-7 fits better; the J call may be wrong. CDR1 is MNHEY and CDR2 is SMNVEV in the germline V gene (reference sequence). The CDR3 has 13 amino acids.

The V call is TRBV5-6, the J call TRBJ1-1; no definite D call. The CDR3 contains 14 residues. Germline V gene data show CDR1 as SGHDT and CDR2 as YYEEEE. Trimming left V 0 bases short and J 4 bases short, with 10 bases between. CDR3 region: CASSLDGESTEAFF. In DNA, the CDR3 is TGTGCCAGCAGCTTGGATGGGGAGAGCACTGAAGCTTTCTTT.

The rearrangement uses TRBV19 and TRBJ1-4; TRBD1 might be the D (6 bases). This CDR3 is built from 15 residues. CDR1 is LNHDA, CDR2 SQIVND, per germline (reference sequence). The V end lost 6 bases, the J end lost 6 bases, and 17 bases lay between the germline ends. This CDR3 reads CASSSRQEAYEKLFF. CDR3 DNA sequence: TGTGCCAGTAGCTCCAGACAGGAAGCCTATGAAAAACTGTTTTTT.

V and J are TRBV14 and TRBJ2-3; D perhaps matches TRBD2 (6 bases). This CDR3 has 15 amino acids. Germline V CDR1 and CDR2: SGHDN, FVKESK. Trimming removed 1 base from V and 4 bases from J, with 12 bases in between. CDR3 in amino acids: CASSQGLVIPDTQYF. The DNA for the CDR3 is TGTGCCAGCAGCCAAGGACTAGTTATCCCAGATACGCAGTATTTT.

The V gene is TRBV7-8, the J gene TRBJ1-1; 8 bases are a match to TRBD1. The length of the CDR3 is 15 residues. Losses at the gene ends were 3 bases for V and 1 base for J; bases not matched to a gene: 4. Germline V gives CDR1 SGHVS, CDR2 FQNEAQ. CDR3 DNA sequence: TGTGCCAGCAGCTTCGGACAGGGAGGGAACACTGAAGCTTTCTTT. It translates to CASSFGQGGNTEAFF.